This TCR gamma chain was identified in a study of gamma-delta chains in newborns, infants, children. With CATT, TCRdb re-called clones from the reads. Among 1,700 or so gamma-chain clones listed, 60% to 70% were seen once. V was clipped by 2 bases and J by 4 bases; unmatched bases: 5. CDR3 length: 17 residues. CDR1 GITISATS and CDR2 ISYDGTV come from the germline V gene (reference sequence). The clonotype comes from a child who was a newborn, infant or young child, either healthy, febrile or measles-vaccinated (not recorded which). The sequenced sample was blood. V gene TRGV9 combines with J gene TRGJP. Here the J gene was assigned by germline matching of the DNA, as TCRdb has none. The CDR3 nucleotides are TGTGCCTTGTGGGAGGGGGCCCAAGAGTTGGGCAAAAAAATCAAGGTATTT. This codes for CALWEGAQELGKKIKVF.